This TCR beta chain was sequenced during a study of blood T cells in healthy people across ages. General study points: Roughly linear declines in TCR beta diversity per million T cells occurred with age.

The CDR3 is 15 residues long. CDR1 and CDR2 (germline): LGHDT, YNNKEL (reference sequence). V lost 0 bases and J lost 3; bases outside the gene matches: 3. PCR was performed a second time for roughly 7 to 11 cycles using a sample-barcoded 5' primer and a J-beta primer mix. TCRdb re-called the 5' RACE reads through MiXCR, storing one row per CDR3 protein. Here the sample spans 1.5 million to 2 million distinct CDR3 sequences, approximately 40% being singletons. The authors drew around 9.4 milliliters of peripheral blood from each donor. Concerning this clonotype: Its antigen is currently unknown.

Source material: blood. The V call is TRBV3-1, the J call TRBJ2-7; 9 bases are a match to TRBD1. This clonotype originated in a human donor in good health. This chain's CDR3 is CASSQDWDRDYEQYF. The CDR3 DNA reads as TGTGCCAGCAGCCAAGATTGGGACAGGGACTACGAGCAGTACTTC.